The rows below give T cell receptor beta chains drawn from one sample of a study of early T cells in non-severe SARS-CoV-2 infection. TCRdb itself ran the 5' RACE reads through MiXCR, one entry per CDR3 protein. The sample yields tens of thousands of distinct CDR3 sequences, nearly 5% seen once. Sequencing was carried out using whole blood. Source of these receptors: an adult who was a healthcare worker with PCR-confirmed SARS-CoV-2 infection or an uninfected control (not recorded which). The CDR3 runs from the conserved cysteine through the conserved F or W. The order of the fields is J gene, clone size, D gene, V gene, CDR3 protein, CDR3 DNA. The D gene is left open where the match is weak. Clone size is given for some rows only: seen once, a few or many times, or a class if the clone is expanded.

J gene: TRBJ2-1
clone size: medium-sized
D gene: NA
V gene: TRBV2
CDR3 protein: CASSYRNLRNEQFF
CDR3 DNA: TGTGCCAGCAGTTACCGAAACTTGCGGAATGAGCAGTTCTTC

J gene: TRBJ2-5
clone size: many
D gene: TRBD1
V gene: TRBV14
CDR3 protein: CASSQEQGPVLETQYF
CDR3 DNA: TGTGCCAGCAGCCAGGAACAGGGGCCGGTGTTAGAGACCCAGTACTTC

J gene: TRBJ2-1
clone size: many
D gene: NA
V gene: TRBV12-3/TRBV12-4
CDR3 protein: CASSFWGNYNEQFF
CDR3 DNA: TGTGCCAGCAGTTTTTGGGGAAACTACAATGAGCAGTTCTTC

J gene: TRBJ1-1
clone size: many
D gene: NA
V gene: TRBV7-9
CDR3 protein: CASSLASRENTEAFF
CDR3 DNA: TGTGCCAGCAGCTTAGCCAGCCGTGAGAACACTGAAGCTTTCTTT

J gene: TRBJ1-2
clone size: few
D gene: NA
V gene: TRBV19
CDR3 protein: CASSASIGYTF
CDR3 DNA: TGTGCCAGTAGTGCCTCAATTGGCTACACCTTC

J gene: TRBJ2-1
clone size: many
D gene: NA
V gene: TRBV7-8
CDR3 protein: CASSLVVPEQFF
CDR3 DNA: TGTGCCAGCAGCTTAGTAGTACCAGAGCAGTTCTTC

J gene: TRBJ2-1
clone size: many
D gene: TRBD2
V gene: TRBV7-6
CDR3 protein: CASSDPELAGEQFF
CDR3 DNA: TGTGCCAGCAGCGATCCCGAACTAGCGGGTGAGCAGTTCTTC

J gene: TRBJ2-5
clone size: NA
D gene: NA
V gene: TRBV7-6
CDR3 protein: CASSFSGQETQYF
CDR3 DNA: TGTGCCAGCAGCTTTAGCGGACAAGAGACCCAGTACTTC

J gene: TRBJ1-1
clone size: many
D gene: TRBD1
V gene: TRBV27
CDR3 protein: CASSSLDRATEAFF
CDR3 DNA: TGTGCCAGCAGTTCCCTGGACAGGGCCACTGAAGCTTTCTTT

J gene: TRBJ2-1
clone size: many
D gene: NA
V gene: TRBV7-3
CDR3 protein: CASSKQGSRAPGIVNEQFF
CDR3 DNA: TGTGCCAGCAGCAAACAGGGATCCCGGGCGCCGGGGATAGTCAATGAGCAGTTCTTC